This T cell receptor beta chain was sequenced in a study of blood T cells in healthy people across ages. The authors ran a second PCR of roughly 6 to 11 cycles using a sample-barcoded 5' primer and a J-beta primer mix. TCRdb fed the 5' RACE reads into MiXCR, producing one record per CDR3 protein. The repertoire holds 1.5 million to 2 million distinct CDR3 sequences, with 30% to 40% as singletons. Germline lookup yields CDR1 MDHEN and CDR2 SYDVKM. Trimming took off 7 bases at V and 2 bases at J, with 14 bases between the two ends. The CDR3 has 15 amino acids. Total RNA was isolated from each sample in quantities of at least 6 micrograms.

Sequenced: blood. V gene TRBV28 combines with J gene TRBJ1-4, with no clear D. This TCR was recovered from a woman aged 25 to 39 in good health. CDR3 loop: CASTEGVATNEKLFF. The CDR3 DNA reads TGTGCCAGCACAGAGGGTGTAGCGACTAATGAAAAACTGTTTTTT.